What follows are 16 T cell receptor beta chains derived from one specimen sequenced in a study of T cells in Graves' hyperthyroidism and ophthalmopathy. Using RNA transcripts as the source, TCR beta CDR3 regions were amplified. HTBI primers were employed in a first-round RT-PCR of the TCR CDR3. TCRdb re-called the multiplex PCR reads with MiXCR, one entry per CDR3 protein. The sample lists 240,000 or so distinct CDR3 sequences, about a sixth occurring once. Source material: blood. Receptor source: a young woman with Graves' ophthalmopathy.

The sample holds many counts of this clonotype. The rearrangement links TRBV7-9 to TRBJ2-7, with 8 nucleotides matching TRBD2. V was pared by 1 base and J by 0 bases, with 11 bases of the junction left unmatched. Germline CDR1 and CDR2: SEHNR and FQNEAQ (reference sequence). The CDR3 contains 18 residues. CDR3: CASSLDRYSGTYSYEQYF. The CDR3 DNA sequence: TGTGCCAGCAGCTTAGATCGGTATAGCGGGACCTACTCCTACGAGCAGTACTTC. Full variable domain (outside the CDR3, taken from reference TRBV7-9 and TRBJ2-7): DTGVSQNPRHKITKRGQNVTFRCDPISEHNRLYWYRQTLGQGPEFLTYFQNEAQLEKSRLLSDRFSAERPKGSFSTLEIQRTEQGDSAMYLCASSLDRYSGTYSYEQYFGPGTRLTVT.

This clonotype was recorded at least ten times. CDR3 sequence (DNA): TGCAGTGCTAGACTAGAAAGCTCCTACGAGCAGTACTTC. As protein: CSARLESSYEQYF. The chain has TRBV20-1 and TRBJ2-7; D unresolved. The ends were cut back, 2 bases at V and 0 bases at J, with 8 bases in the middle. This CDR3 spans 13 amino acids. Germline assignment: CDR1 DFQATT and CDR2 SNEGSKA (reference sequence).

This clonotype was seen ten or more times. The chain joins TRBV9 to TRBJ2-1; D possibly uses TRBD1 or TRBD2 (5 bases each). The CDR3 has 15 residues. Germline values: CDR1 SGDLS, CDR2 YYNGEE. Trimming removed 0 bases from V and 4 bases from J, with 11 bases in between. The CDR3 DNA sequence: TGTGCCAGCAGCGTAGTGGGGGAGCCTTACAATGAGCAGTTCTTC. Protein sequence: CASSVVGEPYNEQFF.

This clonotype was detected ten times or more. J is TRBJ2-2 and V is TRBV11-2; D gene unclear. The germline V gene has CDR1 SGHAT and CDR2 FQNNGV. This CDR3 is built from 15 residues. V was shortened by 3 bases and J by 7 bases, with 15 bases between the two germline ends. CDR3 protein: CASSFGPYPSGELFF. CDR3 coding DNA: TGTGCCAGCAGCTTCGGACCCTACCCTAGCGGGGAGCTGTTTTTT.

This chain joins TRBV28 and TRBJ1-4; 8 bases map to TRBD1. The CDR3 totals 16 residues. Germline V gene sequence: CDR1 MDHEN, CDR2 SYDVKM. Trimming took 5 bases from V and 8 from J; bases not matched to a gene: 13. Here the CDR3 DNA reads TGTGCCAGCAGTGAGACTTCAGGGGGCGCGGGCGAAAAACTGTTTTTT. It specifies CASSETSGGAGEKLFF.

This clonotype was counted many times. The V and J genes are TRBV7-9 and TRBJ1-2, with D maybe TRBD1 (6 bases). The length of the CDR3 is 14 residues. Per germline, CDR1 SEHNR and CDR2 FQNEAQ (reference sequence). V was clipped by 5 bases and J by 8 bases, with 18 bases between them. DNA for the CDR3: TGTGCCAGCAGCCCCTGGTCAGGGGCGGACGGCTACACCTTC. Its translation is CASSPWSGADGYTF.

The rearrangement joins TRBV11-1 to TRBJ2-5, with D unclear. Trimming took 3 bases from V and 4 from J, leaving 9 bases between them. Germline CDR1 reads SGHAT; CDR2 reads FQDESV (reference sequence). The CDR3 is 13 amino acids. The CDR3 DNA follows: TGTGCCAGCAGCTTCAGTAGGACAGAGACCCAGTACTTC. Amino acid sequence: CASSFSRTETQYF.

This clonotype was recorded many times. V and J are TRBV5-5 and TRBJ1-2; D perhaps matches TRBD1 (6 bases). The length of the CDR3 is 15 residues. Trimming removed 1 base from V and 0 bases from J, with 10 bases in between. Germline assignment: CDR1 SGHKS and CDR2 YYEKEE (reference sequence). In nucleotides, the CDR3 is TGTGCCAGCAGCTTGACGGGACAAGCTAACTATGGCTACACCTTC. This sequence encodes CASSLTGQANYGYTF. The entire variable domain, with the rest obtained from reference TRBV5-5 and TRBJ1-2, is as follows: DAGVTQSPTHLIKTRGQQVTLRCSPISGHKSVSWYQQVLGQGPQFIFQYYEKEERGRGNFPDRFSARQFPNYSSELNVNALLLGDSALYLCASSLTGQANYGYTFGSGTRLTVV.

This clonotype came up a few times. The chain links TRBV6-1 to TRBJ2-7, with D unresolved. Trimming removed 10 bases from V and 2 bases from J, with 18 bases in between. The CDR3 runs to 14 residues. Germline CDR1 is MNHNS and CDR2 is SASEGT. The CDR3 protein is CATSVLGSAYEQYF. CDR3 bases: TGTGCCACCTCCGTCCTCGGCAGTGCCTACGAGCAGTACTTC.

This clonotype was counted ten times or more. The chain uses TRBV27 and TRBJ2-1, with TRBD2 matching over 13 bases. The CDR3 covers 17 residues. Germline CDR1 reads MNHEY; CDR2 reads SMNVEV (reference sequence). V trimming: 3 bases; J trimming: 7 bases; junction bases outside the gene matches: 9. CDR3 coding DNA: TGTGCCAGCAGTTTTCCCTCACTAGCGGGGGGGGAGAATGAGCAGTTCTTC. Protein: CASSFPSLAGGENEQFF.

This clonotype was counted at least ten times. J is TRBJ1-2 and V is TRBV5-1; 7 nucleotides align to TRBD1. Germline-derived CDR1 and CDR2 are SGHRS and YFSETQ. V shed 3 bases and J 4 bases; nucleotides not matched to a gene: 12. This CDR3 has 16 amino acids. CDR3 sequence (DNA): TGCGCCAGCAGCTCAAGGGCAGACAGGGCGGGCTATGGCTACACCTTC. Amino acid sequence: CASSSRADRAGYGYTF.

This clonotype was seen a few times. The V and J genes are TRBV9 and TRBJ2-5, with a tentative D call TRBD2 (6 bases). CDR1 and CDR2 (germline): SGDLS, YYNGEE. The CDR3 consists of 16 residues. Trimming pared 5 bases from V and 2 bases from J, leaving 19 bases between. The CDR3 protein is CASSTSFRDFQETQYF. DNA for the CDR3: TGTGCCAGCAGTACAAGTTTCCGGGACTTTCAAGAGACCCAGTACTTC.

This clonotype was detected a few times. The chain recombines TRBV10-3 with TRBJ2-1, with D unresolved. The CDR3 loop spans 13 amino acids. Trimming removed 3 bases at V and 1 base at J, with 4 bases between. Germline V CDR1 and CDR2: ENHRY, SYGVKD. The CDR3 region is CAISDSSYNEQFF. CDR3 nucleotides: TGTGCCATCAGTGACTCGTCCTACAATGAGCAGTTCTTC.

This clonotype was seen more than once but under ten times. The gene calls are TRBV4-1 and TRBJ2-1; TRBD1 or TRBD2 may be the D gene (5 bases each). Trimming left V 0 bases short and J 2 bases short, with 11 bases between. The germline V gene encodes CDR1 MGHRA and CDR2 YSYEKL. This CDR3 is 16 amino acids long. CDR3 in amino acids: CASSQDRDDPYNEQFF. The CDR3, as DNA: TGCGCCAGCAGCCAAGACCGGGACGATCCCTACAATGAGCAGTTCTTC.

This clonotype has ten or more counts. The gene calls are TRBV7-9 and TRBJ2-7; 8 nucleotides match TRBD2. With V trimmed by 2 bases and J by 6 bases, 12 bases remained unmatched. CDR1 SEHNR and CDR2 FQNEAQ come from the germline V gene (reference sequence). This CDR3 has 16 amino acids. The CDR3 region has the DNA TGTGCCAGCAGCTTACAACCGGGACTAGGGGGTTTCGAGCAGTACTTC. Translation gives CASSLQPGLGGFEQYF.

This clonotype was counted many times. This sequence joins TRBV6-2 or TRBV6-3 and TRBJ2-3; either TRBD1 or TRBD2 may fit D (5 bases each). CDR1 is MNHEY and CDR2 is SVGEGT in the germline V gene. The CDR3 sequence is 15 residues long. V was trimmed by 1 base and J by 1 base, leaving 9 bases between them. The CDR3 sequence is CASSYLGVRTDTQYF. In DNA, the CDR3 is TGTGCCAGCAGTTACTTGGGGGTCCGCACAGATACGCAGTATTTT.